Presented here are 27 T cell receptor beta chains from one specimen sequenced in a study of early T cells in non-severe SARS-CoV-2 infection. In TCRdb, the 5' RACE reads were re-called with MiXCR into one record per CDR3 protein. Of some 80,000 distinct CDR3 sequences detected, around 5% appear once; the ten largest clones hold less than 9.5%. The material was whole blood, obtained at baseline. The receptor set was obtained from an adult who was a healthcare worker with PCR-confirmed SARS-CoV-2 infection or an uninfected control (not recorded which).

This clonotype was detected a few times. The chain joins TRBV27 to TRBJ2-7; a weak D match, TRBD1 (7 bases). Trimming cost V 1 base and J 1 base, with 11 bases left between them. The CDR3 covers 15 residues. Germline CDR1 MNHEY, CDR2 SMNVEV (reference sequence). CDR3: CASSLFRGVSYEQYF. CDR3 coding DNA: TGTGCCAGCAGTTTATTCAGGGGGGTATCCTACGAGCAGTACTTC.

This clonotype was found many times. The J gene is TRBJ1-2, the V gene TRBV28; the D gene is possibly TRBD1 (6 bases). Germline CDR1 reads MDHEN; CDR2 reads SYDVKM. Trimming pared 6 bases from V and 7 bases from J, leaving 18 bases between. The CDR3 length is 14 residues. The CDR3 here is CASRLIQGLGGYTF. CDR3 DNA sequence: TGTGCCAGCAGGCTAATCCAGGGGCTGGGTGGCTACACCTTC.

J is TRBJ1-1 and V is TRBV11-3, with TRBD1 matching over 9 bases. Per germline, CDR1 SGHNT and CDR2 YENEEA. The CDR3 loop spans 13 amino acids. Trimming cost V 4 bases and J 3 bases; bases outside gene matches: 0. CDR3 nucleotide sequence: TGTGCCAGCAGCTGGGACAGGGACACTGAAGCTTTCTTT. Translated: CASSWDRDTEAFF. Complete variable domain (other parts from reference TRBV11-3 and TRBJ1-1): EAGVVQSPRYKIIEKKQPVAFWCNPISGHNTLYWYLQNLGQGPELLIRYENEEAVDDSQLPKDRFSAERLKGVDSTLKIQPAELGDSAVYLCASSWDRDTEAFFGQGTRLTVV.

This clonotype was picked up a small number of times. The gene calls are TRBV29-1 and TRBJ1-5; D possibly corresponds to TRBD1 (5 bases). V lost 7 bases and J 3 bases, leaving 13 bases between the germline ends. Germline CDR1 and CDR2: SQVTM and ANQGSEA. CDR3 length equals 13 residues. The CDR3 protein is CSAGAGVNQPQHF. CDR3 nucleotide sequence: TGCAGCGCCGGGGCGGGGGTCAATCAGCCCCAGCATTTT.

The chain uses TRBV20-1 and TRBJ2-1; 7 positions match TRBD2. J was trimmed by 4 bases and V by 0 bases; bases with no gene match: 9. The length of the CDR3 is 16 residues. Germline V gene data show CDR1 as DFQATT and CDR2 as SNEGSKA (reference sequence). The CDR3 region is CSARDSLAPRYNEQFF. The DNA for the CDR3 is TGCAGTGCTAGAGACTCACTAGCGCCACGGTACAATGAGCAGTTCTTC.

As for this clonotype: It may be a read error: a sequence one base away is much more abundant. This chain links TRBV7-6 with TRBJ2-5; D is undetermined. The CDR3 is made up of 13 amino acids. Germline V gives CDR1 SGHVS, CDR2 FNYEAQ. CDR3 sequence: CVSTGQSGDRAYF. The CDR3 DNA sequence: TGTGTCAGCACCGGCCAATCGGGTGATCGGGCGTACTTC. The whole variable domain, remainder taken from reference TRBV7-6 and TRBJ2-5, is GAGVSQSPRYKVTKRGQDVALRCDPISGHVSLYWYRQALGQGPEFLTYFNYEAQQDKSGLPNDRFSAERPEGSISTLTIQRTEQRDSAMYRCVSTGQSGDRAYFGPGTRLLVL.

This clonotype was seen repeatedly, ten times or more. The genes are TRBV27 and TRBJ1-1; D gene ambiguous. This CDR3 contains 14 residues. With 0 bases removed from V and 3 bases from J, the gap between germline ends came to 8 bases. The germline CDR1 and CDR2 sequences are MNHEY and SMNVEV (reference sequence). The CDR3, as DNA: TGTGCCAGCAGTTTATCCGGCAGAGACACTGAAGCTTTCTTT. Translation: CASSLSGRDTEAFF.

This clonotype was counted a few times. CDR3 in amino acids: CASSLAESSYGYTF. CDR3 nucleotide sequence: TGCGCCAGCAGCTTGGCCGAATCCTCCTATGGCTACACCTTC. The chain uses TRBV5-1 and TRBJ1-2; D is uncertain. The V and J ends lost 0 bases and 4 bases respectively, with 10 bases between them. The CDR3 spans 14 residues. Per the germline V gene, CDR1 is SGHRS and CDR2 is YFSETQ. Together with reference TRBV5-1 and TRBJ1-2, the CDR3 gives the full variable domain: KAGVTQTPRYLIKTRGQQVTLSCSPISGHRSVSWYQQTPGQGLQFLFEYFSETQRNKGNFPGRFSGRQFSNSRSEMNVSTLELGDSALYLCASSLAESSYGYTFGSGTRLTVV.

The J gene is TRBJ2-5, the V gene TRBV30; 7 nucleotides align to TRBD1. CDR3 length: 12 amino acids. The V gene's germline CDR1 is GTSNPN and CDR2 SVGIG (reference sequence). The V segment lost 5 bases and the J segment 10 bases; nucleotides outside the gene matches: 10. Here the CDR3 reads CAWDRDPGDQYF. As DNA, the CDR3 is TGTGCCTGGGACAGGGACCCAGGAGACCAGTACTTC.

V gene TRBV19 combines with J gene TRBJ2-7; no reliable D call. Per germline, CDR1 LNHDA and CDR2 SQIVND (reference sequence). The V and J ends lost 5 bases and 3 bases respectively, with 17 bases between them. The CDR3 has 15 amino acids. CDR3 protein: CASSPTPPFFYEQYF. The DNA for the CDR3 is TGTGCCAGTAGTCCTACCCCCCCGTTTTTCTACGAGCAGTACTTC.

This clonotype was counted many times. The V call is TRBV5-5, the J call TRBJ2-1, with 9 bases matching TRBD2. The CDR3 has 15 residues. Germline V gene lookup returns CDR1 SGHKS and CDR2 YYEKEE (reference sequence). V lost 0 bases, J lost 7 bases, and 5 bases stayed unmatched. The CDR3 DNA reads as TGTGCCAGCAGCTTGGCGCTAGCGGGATTTAATGAGCAGTTCTTC. Translated: CASSLALAGFNEQFF.

This clonotype was counted many times. The chain carries TRBV5-6 and TRBJ2-7; 7 nucleotides agree with TRBD1. Germline values: CDR1 SGHDT, CDR2 YYEEEE. The CDR3 contains 14 residues. J lost 4 bases, V lost 2 bases, and 6 bases had no gene match. For the CDR3, the DNA is TGTGCCAGCAGCTTAGGACAGGACTCGTACGAGCAGTACTTC. Encoded protein: CASSLGQDSYEQYF.

The chain recombines TRBV3-1 with TRBJ2-7; no definite D call. The CDR3 is 16 amino acids. The V gene lost 1 base and the J gene lost 0 bases, with 13 bases spanning the gap. The germline V gene has CDR1 LGHDT and CDR2 YNNKEL (reference sequence). CDR3: CASSQGRRPFSYEQYF. In DNA, the CDR3 is TGTGCCAGCAGCCAAGGGCGCAGGCCATTCTCCTACGAGCAGTACTTC.

This clonotype was counted ten times or more. This chain uses TRBV3-1 with TRBJ2-7; D gene uncertain. CDR3 length equals 14 residues. Trimming left V 5 bases short and J 4 bases short, with 15 bases between. Per germline, CDR1 LGHDT and CDR2 YNNKEL (reference sequence). CDR3 in DNA: TGTGCCAGCAGCTTCCTTAATATCGGATACGAGCAGTACTTC. Translating it yields CASSFLNIGYEQYF.

This clonotype appeared many times. The rearrangement uses TRBV20-1 and TRBJ2-4, with 7 bases fitting TRBD1. The CDR3 loop spans 15 amino acids. Germline CDR1 is DFQATT and CDR2 is SNEGSKA (reference sequence). V trimming: 3 bases; J trimming: 7 bases; junction bases outside the gene matches: 12. The CDR3 DNA is TGCAGTGCTAGGGACGCAAACAGGGGCGTGAACATTCAGTACTTC. Its protein is CSARDANRGVNIQYF.

V usage is TRBV5-6 and J usage is TRBJ2-2, with 9 bases fitting TRBD1. After removal of 2 bases from V and 4 bases from J, the junction contained 9 bases not matched to a gene. The CDR3 is 17 amino acids. CDR1 SGHDT and CDR2 YYEEEE come from the germline V gene. CDR3 nucleotide sequence: TGTGCCAGCAGCTTCGGGACAGGGTGGGAATTCACCGGGGAGCTGTTTTTT. Its protein is CASSFGTGWEFTGELFF.

This clonotype was detected a few times. The chain combines TRBV11-2 with TRBJ1-1; a weak D match, TRBD1 (5 bases). From germline, CDR1 is SGHAT and CDR2 FQNNGV. This CDR3 is built from 14 residues. Trimming removed 2 bases at V and 8 bases at J, with 15 bases between. The CDR3 region is CASSLPPGTAEAFF. In DNA, the CDR3 is TGTGCCAGCAGCTTACCCCCGGGGACCGCCGAAGCTTTCTTT.

The chain combines TRBV19 with TRBJ1-1, with 7 bases aligning to TRBD1. This CDR3 has 14 residues. V gave up 2 bases and J gave up 2 bases; unmatched junction bases: 2. Germline values: CDR1 LNHDA, CDR2 SQIVND (reference sequence). The CDR3 loop reads CASSIQGGNTEAFF. CDR3 coding DNA: TGTGCCAGTAGTATACAGGGGGGCAACACTGAAGCTTTCTTT.

The sample holds a few counts of this clonotype. This chain uses TRBV6-5 with TRBJ1-5, with TRBD1 matching 9 bases. J was trimmed by 3 bases and V by 6 bases; bases with no gene match: 6. Germline-derived CDR1 and CDR2 are MNHEY and SVGAGI. The CDR3 sequence is 15 residues long. DNA for the CDR3: TGTGCCAGCAGCGCCGGGACAGGGTCCAATCAGCCCCAGCATTTT. This translates into CASSAGTGSNQPQHF.

This clonotype has ten or more counts. CDR3 sequence: CASSGQPTRYGYTF. The CDR3 DNA is TGTGCCAGCAGTGGACAGCCTACCCGCTATGGCTACACCTTC. This rearrangement joins TRBV12-3 or TRBV12-4 to TRBJ1-2, with TRBD1 as a possible D gene (6 bases). The CDR3 totals 14 residues. V was clipped by 5 bases and J by 4 bases, with 14 bases between them.

In this sample, this clonotype turned up many times. The V gene is TRBV11-2, the J gene TRBJ2-5; possible D gene TRBD2, 6 bases. V lost 0 bases and J 5 bases, leaving 13 bases between the germline ends. CDR1 and CDR2 from the germline V gene are SGHAT and FQNNGV. The length of the CDR3 is 15 residues. The CDR3 loop is CASSLDLTREETQYF. Written as DNA, the CDR3 is TGTGCCAGCAGCTTAGATCTGACTAGAGAGGAGACCCAGTACTTC. Full variable domain (missing parts from reference TRBV11-2 and TRBJ2-5): EAGVAQSPRYKIIEKRQSVAFWCNPISGHATLYWYQQILGQGPKLLIQFQNNGVVDDSQLPKDRFSAERLKGVDSTLKIQPAKLEDSAVYLCASSLDLTREETQYFGPGTRLLVL.

This clonotype was counted ten times or more. The chain uses TRBV6-2 or TRBV6-3 and TRBJ2-1; D might be TRBD2 (6 bases). The V gene's germline CDR1 is MNHEY and CDR2 SVGEGT. Trimming removed 5 bases at V and 6 bases at J, with 14 bases between. This CDR3 region has 14 residues. CDR3 sequence reads: CASSLPGLVNEQFF. The DNA for the CDR3 is TGTGCCAGCAGTCTACCGGGACTCGTCAATGAGCAGTTCTTC.

In this sample, this clonotype turned up a few times. The chain joins TRBV7-9 to TRBJ1-4, with D tentatively TRBD1 (5 bases). This CDR3 has 15 residues. Germline loops: CDR1 SEHNR, CDR2 FQNEAQ (reference sequence). V lost 5 bases to trimming and J lost 7 bases, with 17 bases between them. CDR3 nucleotides: TGTGCCAGCAGCCCTTATCTGACAGCGGGTGAAAAACTGTTTTTT. Its translation is CASSPYLTAGEKLFF.

In its sample, this clonotype was seen many times. The rearrangement links TRBV7-8 to TRBJ2-2, with D possibly being TRBD1 or TRBD2 (7 bases each). Germline CDR1 SGHVS, CDR2 FQNEAQ. The CDR3 is 16 amino acids. The V end was cut by 1 base, the J end by 7 bases, with 16 bases between. CDR3 in DNA: TGTGCCAGCAGCTTAGACCCGACAGGGAGGGGCGGGGAGCTGTTTTTT. This sequence encodes CASSLDPTGRGGELFF.

This clonotype was seen many times. V is TRBV18 and J is TRBJ2-1; D is unresolved. The CDR3 spans 12 residues. In germline, CDR1 is KGHSH, CDR2 LQKENI. The V end lost 3 bases, the J end lost 5 bases, and 5 bases lay between the germline ends. The DNA of the CDR3 is TGTGCCAGCTCACCTCTGAACAATGAGCAGTTCTTC. Translating it yields CASSPLNNEQFF. Full variable domain (outside the CDR3, taken from reference TRBV18 and TRBJ2-1): NAGVMQNPRHLVRRRGQEARLRCSPMKGHSHVYWYRQLPEEGLKFMVYLQKENIIDESGMPKERFSAEFPKEGPSILRIQQVVRGDSAAYFCASSPLNNEQFFGPGTRLTVL.

The sample holds a few counts of this clonotype. This sequence joins TRBV27 and TRBJ2-7; TRBD1 might be the D (6 bases). V lost 5 bases to trimming and J lost 5 bases, with 19 bases between them. The CDR3 extends over 15 amino acids. Germline lookup yields CDR1 MNHEY and CDR2 SMNVEV (reference sequence). CDR3 DNA: TGTGCCAGCAGTCCCCCAGGGGCCGTTCGGAACGAGCAGTACTTC. Translated: CASSPPGAVRNEQYF.

This clonotype was seen many times. The chain links TRBV2 to TRBJ2-4, with D possibly being TRBD1 (6 bases). CDR1 and CDR2 from the germline V gene are SNHLY and FYNNEI. Deletions cut 6 bases from V and 13 bases from J, with 13 bases between. The CDR3 is made up of 11 amino acids. For the CDR3, the DNA is TGTGCCAGCAGGGCGGACAGCCACCAGTACTTC. The encoded protein is CASRADSHQYF.